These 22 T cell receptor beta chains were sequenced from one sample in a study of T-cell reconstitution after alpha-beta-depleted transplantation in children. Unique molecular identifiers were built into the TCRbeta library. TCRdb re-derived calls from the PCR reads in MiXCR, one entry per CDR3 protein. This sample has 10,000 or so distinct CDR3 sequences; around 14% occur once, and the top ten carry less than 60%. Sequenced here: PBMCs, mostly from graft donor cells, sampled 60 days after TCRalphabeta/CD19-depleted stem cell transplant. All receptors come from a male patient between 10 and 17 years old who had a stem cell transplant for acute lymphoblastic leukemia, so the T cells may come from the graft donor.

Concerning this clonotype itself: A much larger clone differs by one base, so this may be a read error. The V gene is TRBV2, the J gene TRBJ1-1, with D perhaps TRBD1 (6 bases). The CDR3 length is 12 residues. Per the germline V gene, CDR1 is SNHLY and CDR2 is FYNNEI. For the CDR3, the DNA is TGTGCCAGCAGTGGAGGGGGTCTCCAAGCTCTCTTT. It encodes CASSGGGLQALF.

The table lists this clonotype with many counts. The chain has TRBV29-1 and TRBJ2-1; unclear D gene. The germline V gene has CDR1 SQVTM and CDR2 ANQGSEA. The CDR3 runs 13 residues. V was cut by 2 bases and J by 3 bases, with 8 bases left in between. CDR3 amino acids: CSVEWYGYNEQFF. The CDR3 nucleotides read TGCAGCGTTGAATGGTATGGCTACAATGAGCAGTTCTTC.

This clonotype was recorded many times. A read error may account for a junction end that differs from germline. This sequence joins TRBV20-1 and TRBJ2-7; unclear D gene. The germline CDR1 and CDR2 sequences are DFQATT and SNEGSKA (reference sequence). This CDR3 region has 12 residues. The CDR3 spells CSAGVLGGNQDF. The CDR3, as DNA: TGCAGTGCTGGGGTGTTAGGCGGCAATCAAGACTTC.

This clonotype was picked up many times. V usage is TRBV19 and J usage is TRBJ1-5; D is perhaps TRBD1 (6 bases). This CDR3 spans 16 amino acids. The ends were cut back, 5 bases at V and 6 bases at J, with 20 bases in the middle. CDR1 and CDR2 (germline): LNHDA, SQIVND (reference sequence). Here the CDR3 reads CASSVYGQFVGQPQHF. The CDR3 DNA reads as TGTGCCAGTAGTGTATACGGACAGTTTGTCGGTCAGCCCCAGCATTTT.

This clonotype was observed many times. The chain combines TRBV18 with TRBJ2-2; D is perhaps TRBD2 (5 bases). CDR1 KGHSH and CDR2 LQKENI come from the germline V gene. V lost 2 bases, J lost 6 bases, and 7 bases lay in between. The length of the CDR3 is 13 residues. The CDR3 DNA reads TGTGCCAGCTCACCAGAGGGTCCCGGGGAGCTGTTTTTT. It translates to CASSPEGPGELFF.

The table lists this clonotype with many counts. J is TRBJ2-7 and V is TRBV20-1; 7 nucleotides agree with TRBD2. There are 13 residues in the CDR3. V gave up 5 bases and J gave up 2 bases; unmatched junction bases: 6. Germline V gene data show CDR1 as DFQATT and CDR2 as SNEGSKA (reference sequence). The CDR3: CSAFSGPPYEQYF. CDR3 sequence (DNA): TGCAGTGCTTTTAGCGGGCCACCCTACGAGCAGTACTTC.

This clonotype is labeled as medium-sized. CDR3 protein: CASSYGLGIYGYTF. For the CDR3, the DNA is TGTGCCAGCAGTTACGGATTAGGGATCTATGGCTACACCTTC. The chain carries TRBV6-5 and TRBJ1-2; D is ambiguous. The germline CDR1 and CDR2 sequences are MNHEY and SVGAGI. The V gene lost 2 bases and the J gene lost 4 bases, with 11 bases spanning the gap. This CDR3 spans 14 amino acids.

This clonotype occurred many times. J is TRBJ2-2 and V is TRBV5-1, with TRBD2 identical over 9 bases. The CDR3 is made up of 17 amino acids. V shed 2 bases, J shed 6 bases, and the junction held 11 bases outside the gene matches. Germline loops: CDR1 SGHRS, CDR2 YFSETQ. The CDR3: CASSFGLAGPGAGELFF. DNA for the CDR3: TGCGCCAGCAGCTTCGGGCTAGCGGGGCCCGGAGCCGGGGAGCTGTTTTTT.

This CDR3 reads CAWEKTTYSYEQYF. CDR3 nucleotides: TGTGCCTGGGAAAAAACCACGTACTCCTACGAGCAGTACTTC. This rearrangement joins TRBV30 to TRBJ2-7; unclear D gene. The CDR3 loop spans 14 amino acids. CDR1 and CDR2 (germline): GTSNPN, SVGIG (reference sequence). The V end lost 5 bases, the J end lost 0 bases, and 14 bases lay between the germline ends.

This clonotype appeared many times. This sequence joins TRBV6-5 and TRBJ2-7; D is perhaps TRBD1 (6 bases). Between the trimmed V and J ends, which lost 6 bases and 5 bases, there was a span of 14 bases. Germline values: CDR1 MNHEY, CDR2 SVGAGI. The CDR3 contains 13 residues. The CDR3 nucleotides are TGTGCCAGCAGCAAGACAGGTCTGAACGAGCAGTACTTC. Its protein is CASSKTGLNEQYF.

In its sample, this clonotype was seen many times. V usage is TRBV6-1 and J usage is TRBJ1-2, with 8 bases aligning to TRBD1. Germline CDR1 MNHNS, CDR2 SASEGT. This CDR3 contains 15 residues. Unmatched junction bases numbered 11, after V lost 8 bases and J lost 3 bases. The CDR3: CASEPRGRGHYGYTF. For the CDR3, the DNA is TGTGCCAGCGAACCCAGGGGGCGCGGCCACTATGGCTACACCTTC.

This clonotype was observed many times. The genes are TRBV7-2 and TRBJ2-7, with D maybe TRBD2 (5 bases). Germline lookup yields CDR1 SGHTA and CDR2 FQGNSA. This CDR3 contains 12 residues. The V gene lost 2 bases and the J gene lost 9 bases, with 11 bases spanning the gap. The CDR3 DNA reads TGTGCCAGCAGCTTACCGCGGAGGATGCAGTACTTC. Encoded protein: CASSLPRRMQYF.

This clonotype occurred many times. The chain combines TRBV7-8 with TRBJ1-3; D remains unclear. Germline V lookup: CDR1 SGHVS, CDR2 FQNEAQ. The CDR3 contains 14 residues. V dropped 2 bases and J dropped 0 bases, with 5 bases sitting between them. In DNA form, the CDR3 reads TGTGCCAGCAGCTTACACCGCTCTGGAAACACCATATATTTT. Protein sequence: CASSLHRSGNTIYF.

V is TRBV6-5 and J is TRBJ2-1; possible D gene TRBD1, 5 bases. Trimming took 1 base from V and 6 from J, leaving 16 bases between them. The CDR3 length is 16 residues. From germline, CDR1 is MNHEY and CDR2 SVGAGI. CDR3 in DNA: TGTGCCAGCAGTTACTACGGACAAAAGTGGATCAATGAGCAGTTCTTC. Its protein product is CASSYYGQKWINEQFF.

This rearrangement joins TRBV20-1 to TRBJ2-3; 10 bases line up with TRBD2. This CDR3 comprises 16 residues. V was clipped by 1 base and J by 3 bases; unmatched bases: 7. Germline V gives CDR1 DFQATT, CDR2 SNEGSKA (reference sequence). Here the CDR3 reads CSARVGGLADTDTQYF. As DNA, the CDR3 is TGCAGTGCTAGAGTCGGCGGACTAGCGGATACAGATACGCAGTATTTT.

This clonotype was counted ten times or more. CDR3 sequence (DNA): TGTGCCAGCAGCCAAGAGCCGGTGGAGACCCAGTACTTC. Translation gives CASSQEPVETQYF. V usage is TRBV14 and J usage is TRBJ2-5; no reliable D call. Trimming removed 0 bases from V and 5 bases from J, with 7 bases in between. In germline, CDR1 is SGHDN, CDR2 FVKESK. The CDR3 extends over 13 amino acids.

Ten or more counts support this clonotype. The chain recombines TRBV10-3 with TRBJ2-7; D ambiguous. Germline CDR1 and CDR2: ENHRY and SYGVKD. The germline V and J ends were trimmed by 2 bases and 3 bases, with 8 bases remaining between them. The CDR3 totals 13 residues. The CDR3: CAISETEDYEQYF. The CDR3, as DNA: TGTGCCATCAGTGAGACAGAAGACTACGAGCAGTACTTC.

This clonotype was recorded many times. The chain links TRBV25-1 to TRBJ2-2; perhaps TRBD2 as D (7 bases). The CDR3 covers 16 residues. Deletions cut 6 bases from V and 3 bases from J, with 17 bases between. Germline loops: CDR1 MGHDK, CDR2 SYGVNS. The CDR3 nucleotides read TGTGCCAGCAGCTCCTGGGGGGGGGCGCACACCGGGGAGCTGTTTTTT. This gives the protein CASSSWGGAHTGELFF.

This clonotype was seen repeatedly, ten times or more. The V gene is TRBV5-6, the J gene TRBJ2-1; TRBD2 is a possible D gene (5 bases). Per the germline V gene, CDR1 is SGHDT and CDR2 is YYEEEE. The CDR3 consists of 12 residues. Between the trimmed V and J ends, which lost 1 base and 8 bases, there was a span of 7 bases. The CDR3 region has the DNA TGTGCCAGCAGCTTGTACGGGGATGAGCAGTTCTTC. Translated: CASSLYGDEQFF.

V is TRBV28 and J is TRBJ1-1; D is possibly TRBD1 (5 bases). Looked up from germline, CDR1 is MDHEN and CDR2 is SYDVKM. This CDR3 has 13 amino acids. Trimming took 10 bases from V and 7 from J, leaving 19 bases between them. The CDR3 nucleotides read TGTGCCATGGGCCCGGGACCCCACTGTGAAGCTTTCTTT. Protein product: CAMGPGPHCEAFF. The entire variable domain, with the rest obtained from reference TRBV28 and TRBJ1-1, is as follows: DVKVTQSSRYLVKRTGEKVFLECVQDMDHENMFWYRQDPGLGLRLIYFSYDVKMKEKGDIPEGYSVSREKKERFSLILESASTNQTSMYLCAMGPGPHCEAFFGQGTRLTVV.

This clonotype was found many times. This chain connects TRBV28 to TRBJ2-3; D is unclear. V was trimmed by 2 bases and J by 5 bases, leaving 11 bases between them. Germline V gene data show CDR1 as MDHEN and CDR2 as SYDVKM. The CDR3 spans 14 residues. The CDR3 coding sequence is TGTGCCAGCAGTTTAGAGTATCTGGTAGATACGCAGTATTTT. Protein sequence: CASSLEYLVDTQYF.

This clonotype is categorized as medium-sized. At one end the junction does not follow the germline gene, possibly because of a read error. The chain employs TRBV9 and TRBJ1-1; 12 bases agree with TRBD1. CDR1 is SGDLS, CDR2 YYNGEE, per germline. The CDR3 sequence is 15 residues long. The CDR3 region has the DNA TGTGCCAGCAGCCGTCGTTATCGGGACAGGGGGCGGAAAATCTTT. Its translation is CASSRRYRDRGRKIF.